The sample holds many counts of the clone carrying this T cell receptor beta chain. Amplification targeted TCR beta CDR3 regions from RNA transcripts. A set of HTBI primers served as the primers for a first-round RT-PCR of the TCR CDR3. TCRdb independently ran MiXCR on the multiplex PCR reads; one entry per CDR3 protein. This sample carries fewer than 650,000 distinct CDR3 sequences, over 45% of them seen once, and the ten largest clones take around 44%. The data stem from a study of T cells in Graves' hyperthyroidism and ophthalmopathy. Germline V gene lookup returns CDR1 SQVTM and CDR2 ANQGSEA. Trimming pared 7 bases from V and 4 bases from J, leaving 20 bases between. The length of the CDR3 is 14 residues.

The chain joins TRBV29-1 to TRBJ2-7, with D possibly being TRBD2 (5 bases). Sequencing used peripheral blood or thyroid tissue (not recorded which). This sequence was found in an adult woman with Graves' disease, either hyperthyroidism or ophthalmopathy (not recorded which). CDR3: CSAVRSTMSYEQYF. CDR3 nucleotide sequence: TGCAGCGCCGTTCGATCGACTATGAGTTACGAGCAGTACTTC.